This T cell receptor beta chain came from a study of CD4+ T cells in melanoma. Regarding this clone: Its antigen is not identified.

TCRdb keeps only in-frame clones here, not all; method: immunoSEQ multiplex PCR. This table has fewer than 150,000 clones, around 90% appearing once. Findings and caveats of the study: CD8+ T cell, macrophage and B cell function reportedly correlated with neoantigen-specific CD4+ T cells.

The germline CDR1 and CDR2 sequences are SGHAT and FQNNGV. The CDR3 covers 16 residues. V gave up 5 bases and J gave up 0 bases; unmatched junction bases: 6. This TCR derives from a human donor with melanoma. V and J are TRBV11-2 and TRBJ1-4; 7 bases are a match to TRBD1. CDR3 sequence reads: CASSHGQAATNEKLFF. CDR3 DNA sequence: TGTGCCAGCAGCCATGGACAGGCGGCAACTAATGAAAAACTGTTTTTT. The complete variable domain, with remaining parts taken from reference TRBV11-2 and TRBJ1-4, reads EAGVAQSPRYKIIEKRQSVAFWCNPISGHATLYWYQQILGQGPKLLIQFQNNGVVDDSQLPKDRFSAERLKGVDSTLKIQPAKLEDSAVYLCASSHGQAATNEKLFFGSGTQLSVL.